The rows below give T cell receptor beta chains drawn from one sample of a study of cytomegalovirus exposure and HLA in healthy donors. Sequenced by immunoSEQ multiplex PCR; TCRdb stores in-frame clones only, minus some. Here the sample spans around 74,000 clones, 79% being singletons. The specimen was PBMCs. These receptor sequences come from a man in his thirties or forties in good health and CMV-seronegative. CDR3s include the opening cysteine and the closing phenylalanine or tryptophan.

v_call	j_call	cdr3_aa
TRBV7-6	TRBJ2-1	CASSPGSYNEQFF
TRBV29-1	TRBJ1-2	CSVLQGTETNYGYTF
TRBV11-2	TRBJ2-7	CASSLGRLAGSYEQYF
TRBV6-6	TRBJ2-2	CASTQVGELFF
TRBV7-9	TRBJ1-3	CASPVASGNTIYF
TRBV25-1	TRBJ2-7	CASSLRGEQYF
TRBV9	TRBJ2-5	CASSVNVGTQYF
TRBV10-3	TRBJ2-7	CAISQGGSYEQYF
TRBV5-1	TRBJ2-7	CASRNWGRDFTYEQYF
TRBV5-5	TRBJ1-1	CASSYVGGRNTEAFF
TRBV7-6	TRBJ1-6	CASSAGTRLPNSPLHF
TRBV25-1	TRBJ2-7	CASNLGSYEQYF
TRBV14	TRBJ1-3	CASSQEGRRGSGNTIYF
TRBV5-8	TRBJ2-7	CASSSVRGLYEQYF
TRBV10-1	TRBJ1-5	CASRKGQGDQPQHF
TRBV28	TRBJ2-3	CASSPPLAGGDTQYF
TRBV27	TRBJ1-6	CASSSRGSYNSPLHF